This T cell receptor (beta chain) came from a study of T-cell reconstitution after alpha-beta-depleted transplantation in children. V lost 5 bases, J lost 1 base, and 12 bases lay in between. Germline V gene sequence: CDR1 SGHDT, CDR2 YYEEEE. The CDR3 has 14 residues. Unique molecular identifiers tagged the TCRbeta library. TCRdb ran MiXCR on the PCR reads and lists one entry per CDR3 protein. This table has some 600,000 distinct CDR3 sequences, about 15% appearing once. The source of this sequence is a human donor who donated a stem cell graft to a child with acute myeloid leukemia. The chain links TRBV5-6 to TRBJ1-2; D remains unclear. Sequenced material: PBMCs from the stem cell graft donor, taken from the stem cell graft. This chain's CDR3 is CASRPRGGNYGYTF. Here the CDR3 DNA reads TGTGCCAGCAGGCCCCGAGGCGGTAACTATGGCTACACCTTC.